The 9 T cell receptor beta chains below were found in one sample sequenced in a study of cytomegalovirus exposure and HLA in healthy donors. The PCR employed 60 Vbeta primers together with 13 Jbeta primers. Clones were sequenced by immunoSEQ multiplex PCR, and TCRdb holds only the in-frame ones, with some missing. The sample consists of about 98,000 clones, roughly 60% of them appearing once. Sequenced material: PBMCs. These receptors were collected from a human donor in good health.

CDR3 coding DNA: TGTGCCAGCAGCTCGACTAGCTACGAGCAGTACTTC. This codes for CASSSTSYEQYF. This chain uses TRBV7-9 with TRBJ2-7; perhaps TRBD2 as D (6 bases). Per germline, CDR1 SEHNR and CDR2 FQNEAQ (reference sequence). V lost 4 bases and J 3 bases, leaving 7 bases between the germline ends. The CDR3 covers 12 residues.

The J gene is TRBJ2-7, the V gene TRBV4-1, with 8 bases aligning to TRBD1. The CDR3 is 20 amino acids. Germline V gives CDR1 MGHRA, CDR2 YSYEKL. Trimming cost V 2 bases and J 0 bases; bases outside gene matches: 18. The DNA for the CDR3 is TGCGCCAGCAGCCAAAAGTCCGGGACAGGCGATGTTTTTAGCTCCTACGAGCAGTACTTC. It specifies CASSQKSGTGDVFSSYEQYF.

The rearrangement uses TRBV29-1 and TRBJ2-7; TRBD2 aligns across 8 bases. The ends lost 4 bases at V and 3 bases at J; junction bases unmatched: 2. The CDR3 is 12 residues long. CDR1 is SQVTM, CDR2 ANQGSEA, per germline. CDR3 nucleotide sequence: TGCAGCGTTGGGACTAGCAACTACGAGCAGTACTTC. Translating it yields CSVGTSNYEQYF.

The chain is built from TRBV29-1 and TRBJ2-1; 16 bases are shared with TRBD2. The CDR3 extends over 17 amino acids. V gave up 6 bases and J gave up 4 bases; unmatched junction bases: 9. In germline, CDR1 is SQVTM, CDR2 ANQGSEA. The CDR3 sequence is CSVAGTSGRGRYNEQFF. CDR3 DNA sequence: TGCAGCGTCGCCGGGACTAGCGGGAGGGGGAGATACAATGAGCAGTTCTTC.

The J gene is TRBJ2-2, the V gene TRBV9; D unclear. The V and J ends lost 4 bases and 1 base respectively, with 11 bases between them. The CDR3 has 15 amino acids. CDR1 and CDR2 (germline): SGDLS, YYNGEE. The CDR3 sequence: CASSSRGRNTGELFF. CDR3 in DNA: TGTGCCAGCAGCTCCCGAGGAAGGAACACCGGGGAGCTGTTTTTT.

Comments on this clone: The sample has other DNA sequences that encode this CDR3 too. The J gene is TRBJ1-1, the V gene TRBV6-6; D remains unclear. V was clipped by 0 bases and J by 2 bases, with 7 bases between them. CDR1 is MNHNY and CDR2 is SVGAGI in the germline V gene (reference sequence). The CDR3 is 14 amino acids. The CDR3 protein is CASSYSRGNTEAFF. CDR3 in DNA: TGTGCCAGCAGTTACTCTCGGGGTAACACTGAAGCTTTCTTT.

The gene calls are TRBV12-5 and TRBJ1-5, with TRBD1 identical over 9 bases. The V gene's germline CDR1 is LGHNT and CDR2 FRNRAP. Trimming took 5 bases from V and 1 from J; bases not matched to a gene: 3. The CDR3 covers 15 residues. Here the CDR3 reads CASGRDRESNQPQHF. As DNA, the CDR3 is TGTGCTAGTGGTCGGGACAGGGAGAGCAATCAGCCCCAGCATTTT.

The chain joins TRBV18 to TRBJ2-5; TRBD1 agrees at 7 bases. The CDR3 loop spans 13 amino acids. Trimming cost V 8 bases and J 4 bases; bases outside gene matches: 7. CDR1 and CDR2 (germline): KGHSH, LQKENI. The CDR3 DNA is TGTGCCAGCACTACAGGGGCTCGAGAGACCCAGTACTTC. It yields the protein CASTTGARETQYF.

V gene TRBV4-1 combines with J gene TRBJ2-7; possible D gene TRBD2, 6 bases. The CDR3 covers 17 residues. Trimming removed 0 bases from V and 5 bases from J, with 20 bases in between. The germline V gene has CDR1 MGHRA and CDR2 YSYEKL. The CDR3 coding sequence is TGCGCCAGCAGCCAAGATATGTCGGGAGAAATTCTCGACGAGCAGTACTTC. It codes for CASSQDMSGEILDEQYF.